One TCR beta chain is described in this entry. The clone's antigen remains unknown. Nothing much larger sits one base from this clone, and base qualities are not available. These data are taken from a study of blood T cell repertoires in COVID-19 (dated by TCRdb to the early 2020s). Describing the broader study: The collaborator samples originated in the United States, Italy and Spain and spanned the acute and convalescent phases of COVID-19. The prospective study material was composed of cDNA or gDNA derived from T cells, B-cell-depleted T cells, or PBMCs. Subjects who had been exposed to COVID-19, were actively infected with it, or had recovered from it provided the deeply sampled blood TCRbeta repertoires that made up the dataset. The repertoires were made available in a free public database intended to serve as a resource for research on the immune response to SARS-CoV-2. Samples were obtained from the ongoing ImmuneRACE study (first 160 participants) and from approximately 1,200 subjects provided by 6 global collaborators. Sample metadata almost always included a de-identified subject ID, COVID-19 status, age in years and sex. Where available, HLA class I and class II types were obtained from metadata supplied by the sample provider rather than from assay-based typing.

The collaborating institutions used their own protocols to collect whole blood in K2EDTA tubes. For TCRbeta analysis, collaborator samples were shipped as frozen whole blood, as isolated PBMCs, or as DNA extracted from either sample type. Beyond this particular receptor, the publication reports: The quantity of clinical and demographic metadata differed by source and by participant and was supplied without curation.

TCRbeta CDR3 regions were amplified from genomic DNA using the immunoSEQ Assay, a bias-controlled multiplex PCR. The authors' analysis ran thus. Within the assay, amplification of reference gene primers was used to estimate how many nucleated cells each sample contained. Sequence reads were collapsed and filtered to measure the absolute abundance of every unique TCRbeta CDR3 rearrangement. For each sample, productive Simpson clonality was calculated by taking the square root of Simpson's diversity index across productive rearrangements. TCRdb mirrors the immuneACCESS table, restricted to in-frame sequences. Some clones are absent from its copies; in checked studies, under half trace to an unresolved V gene, and the reason for the others is unknown. V, J and clone size reflect that table, while D and trimming were determined from the DNA. The sample has 200,000 to 250,000 clones on record, 80% to 90% of them singletons. The ten largest clonotypes hold 9.5% to 10% of the sample.

This clonotype originated in a man aged 45-65 years with active or convalescent COVID-19. The source material was peripheral blood.

The bases are TGTGCCAGCAGACGACAGGGGTCCTACGAGCAGTACTTC. Its coded protein is CASRRQGSYEQYF. The sequence links TRBV28 to TRBJ2-7, and 8 junctional nucleotides match TRBD1. According to the germline V gene, CDR1 reads MDHEN and CDR2 reads SYDVKM. Here V drops 6 bases and J drops 1 base, and the junction holds 2 bases not matched to any gene. The CDR3 goes from the cysteine to the phenylalanine over 13 residues. CDR3 DNA only is kept here, 39 bases in frame from base 1.